These 18 T cell receptor beta chains came from one sample sequenced in a study of blood T cell repertoires in COVID-19. Libraries were prepared by immunoSEQ multiplex PCR; TCRdb keeps only in-frame clonotypes and omits some of them. The sample consists of under 60,000 clones, around four fifths of them appearing once. Sequenced sample: peripheral blood. These receptors were collected from a human donor in a cohort sampled during active COVID-19.

In nucleotides, the CDR3 is TGTGCCAGCAGTTTAGACAGGGACCCGGGGCCCCAGCATTTT. Translation: CASSLDRDPGPQHF. The chain recombines TRBV2 with TRBJ1-5, with 7 bases matching TRBD1. V trimming: 5 bases; J trimming: 9 bases; junction bases outside the gene matches: 10. Germline V gene data show CDR1 as SNHLY and CDR2 as FYNNEI. CDR3 length: 14 residues.

This clone was counted once. This chain links TRBV11-3 with TRBJ2-1; TRBD2 might be the D (6 bases). Per the germline V gene, CDR1 is SGHNT and CDR2 is YENEEA. This CDR3 has 14 amino acids. V dropped 1 base and J dropped 10 bases, with 14 bases sitting between them. The CDR3 region has the DNA TGTGCCAGCAGCTTAGGCCCGGGACGGGGGGAGCAGTTCTTC. Translated: CASSLGPGRGEQFF.

The chain recombines TRBV18 with TRBJ1-6; 10 positions match TRBD1. Germline V gene data show CDR1 as KGHSH and CDR2 as LQKENI. This CDR3 comprises 16 residues. Germline trimming cut 4 bases from V and 7 bases from J; bases unmatched to any gene: 7. The CDR3 reads CASSRLLGQGNSPLHF. The CDR3, as DNA: TGTGCCAGCTCACGCCTCTTGGGACAGGGGAATTCACCCCTCCACTTT.

V and J are TRBV6-5 and TRBJ2-3; 8 bases agree with TRBD1. CDR1 is MNHEY and CDR2 is SVGAGI in the germline V gene. The CDR3 is 13 amino acids. V shed 3 bases and J 9 bases; nucleotides not matched to a gene: 5. CDR3 nucleotides: TGTGCCAGCAGTTATCACGGACAGGGAACGCAGTATTTT. Its translation is CASSYHGQGTQYF.

The chain joins TRBV2 to TRBJ2-3; TRBD1 matches 7 bases. CDR3 length equals 15 residues. Germline lookup yields CDR1 SNHLY and CDR2 FYNNEI. J lost 2 bases, V lost 5 bases, and 7 bases had no gene match. The DNA of the CDR3 is TGTGCCAGCAGTCCAGAGACAGGGACCACAGATACGCAGTATTTT. Its translation: CASSPETGTTDTQYF.

The rearrangement joins TRBV5-6 to TRBJ2-2; the D gene is possibly TRBD1 (6 bases). Deletions cut 3 bases from V and 4 bases from J, with 7 bases between. The CDR3 spans 13 residues. Germline CDR1 SGHDT, CDR2 YYEEEE. This chain's CDR3 is CASSWTVTGELFF. The CDR3 nucleotides are TGTGCCAGCAGCTGGACAGTCACCGGGGAGCTGTTTTTT.

The chain carries TRBV6-6 and TRBJ1-5, with TRBD1 matching over 10 bases. From germline, CDR1 is MNHNY and CDR2 SVGAGI (reference sequence). The length of the CDR3 is 14 residues. Trimming removed 6 bases from V and 5 bases from J; junction bases left unmatched: 4. In DNA form, the CDR3 reads TGTGCCAGCAGCCACGGGACAGGGGATCAGCCCCAGCATTTT. Residues: CASSHGTGDQPQHF.

V and J are TRBV6-1 and TRBJ1-2, with D hard to call. The CDR3 sequence is 13 residues long. V was trimmed by 0 bases and J by 7 bases, leaving 9 bases between them. In germline, CDR1 is MNHNS, CDR2 SASEGT. The DNA for the CDR3 is TGTGCCAGCAGTGAAGCCCAGGATCTTGGCTACACCTTC. Translating it yields CASSEAQDLGYTF.

The V and J genes are TRBV7-9 and TRBJ1-6, with 7 bases identical to TRBD1. Germline V CDR1 and CDR2: SEHNR, FQNEAQ (reference sequence). V gave up 5 bases and J gave up 11 bases; unmatched junction bases: 15. The CDR3 consists of 16 residues. CDR3 nucleotides: TGTGCCAGCAGCACTCGGACAGGCGCCCAAGTTCCACCCCTCCACTTT. It specifies CASSTRTGAQVPPLHF.

This chain links TRBV7-9 with TRBJ2-1; 10 nucleotides match TRBD2. The germline CDR1 and CDR2 sequences are SEHNR and FQNEAQ (reference sequence). The CDR3 sequence is 18 residues long. Trimming removed 5 bases from V and 6 bases from J; junction bases left unmatched: 16. CDR3 loop: CASSRYTMPGLAFNEQFF. CDR3 nucleotide sequence: TGTGCCAGCAGCCGATACACCATGCCGGGACTAGCGTTCAATGAGCAGTTCTTC.

The gene calls are TRBV10-3 and TRBJ2-4, with TRBD1 as a possible D gene (5 bases). The germline gives CDR1 ENHRY, CDR2 SYGVKD. The CDR3 runs to 13 residues. V was shortened by 2 bases and J by 8 bases, with 10 bases between the two germline ends. As DNA, the CDR3 is TGTGCCATCAGTGAGGGCAGGGAAGACATTCAGTACTTC. This sequence encodes CAISEGREDIQYF.

The gene calls are TRBV5-4 and TRBJ2-3; 10 bases line up with TRBD1. This CDR3 has 14 residues. After removal of 6 bases from V and 5 bases from J, the junction contained 6 bases not matched to a gene. Germline V gives CDR1 SGHNT, CDR2 YYREEE (reference sequence). The CDR3 region is CASTRQGARDTQYF. The CDR3 DNA sequence: TGTGCCAGCACCAGACAGGGGGCGAGAGATACGCAGTATTTT.

The CDR3 protein is CASSVLNEQFF. The CDR3 DNA reads TGTGCCAGCAGCGTCCTTAATGAGCAGTTCTTC. The V call is TRBV9, the J call TRBJ2-1; D uncertain. Germline V gene data show CDR1 as SGDLS and CDR2 as YYNGEE. Trimming shortened V by 2 bases and J by 7 bases, and 4 bases separated the two germline ends. CDR3 length: 11 residues.

This sequence joins TRBV5-8 and TRBJ2-3; D possibly corresponds to TRBD2 (6 bases). This CDR3 has 15 amino acids. Germline assignment: CDR1 SGHTS and CDR2 YDEGEE. Trimming took off 2 bases at V and 3 bases at J, with 13 bases between the two ends. CDR3 sequence (DNA): TGTGCCAGCAGCTTCGGGACTCATGGGACAGATACGCAGTATTTT. Translating gives CASSFGTHGTDTQYF.

The chain combines TRBV10-2 with TRBJ2-5, with D tentatively TRBD2 (6 bases). The CDR3 has 14 amino acids. The germline V gene encodes CDR1 WSHSY and CDR2 SAAADI. Trimming removed 8 bases at V and 5 bases at J, with 18 bases between. CDR3: CASGESGLPETQYF. CDR3 nucleotides: TGCGCCAGCGGGGAGAGCGGACTACCCGAGACCCAGTACTTC.

This chain joins TRBV3-1 (or the pseudogene TRBV3-2) and TRBJ1-2; TRBD1 might be the D (6 bases). V lost 4 bases and J lost 5, with 17 bases in between. This CDR3 contains 15 residues. Per germline, CDR1 LGHDT and CDR2 YNNKEL (reference sequence). The CDR3 sequence is CASSPSPGGAYGYTF. DNA for the CDR3: TGTGCCAGCAGCCCCTCCCCCGGGGGGGCTTATGGCTACACCTTC.

This clone was observed a handful of times. V is TRBV28 and J is TRBJ1-2; D might be TRBD1 (6 bases). The CDR3 runs to 17 residues. Trimming shortened V by 1 base and J by 4 bases, and 19 bases separated the two germline ends. Germline V lookup: CDR1 MDHEN, CDR2 SYDVKM. The CDR3 sequence: CASSLSGAGTRGYGYTF. In DNA form, the CDR3 reads TGTGCCAGCAGTTTATCAGGGGCGGGGACTAGAGGCTATGGCTACACCTTC.

In its sample, this clone was seen a few times. J is TRBJ2-7 and V is TRBV7-3, with a tentative D call TRBD1 (6 bases). The CDR3 spans 14 residues. Per germline, CDR1 SGHTA and CDR2 FQGTGA. V was shortened by 9 bases and J by 5 bases, with 20 bases between the two germline ends. The CDR3 DNA reads TGTGCCAGTCTCCGACAGGACCTAGGAAACGAGCAGTACTTC. It specifies CASLRQDLGNEQYF.